Listed here are 32 T cell receptor beta chains from one sample, sequenced in a study of T cell responses to AZD1222 COVID-19 vaccine. TCRdb's copy holds only in-frame clones and misses some; the assay was immunoSEQ multiplex PCR. The data contain approximately 100,000 clones, roughly 84% of them singletons. The material was peripheral blood, obtained on day 0 of AZD1222 vaccination. Receptor source: an adult in good health.

The gene calls are TRBV7-8 and TRBJ1-2; 7 bases fit TRBD1. CDR1 is SGHVS and CDR2 is FQNEAQ in the germline V gene. V shed 1 base, J shed 4 bases, and the junction held 15 bases outside the gene matches. CDR3 size: 18 residues. The DNA of the CDR3 is TGTGCCAGCAGCTTAGAGGCTCGAGGGGGCCTAGCTAGCTATGGCTACACCTTC. It specifies CASSLEARGGLASYGYTF.

This clone is a singleton in its sample. Written as DNA, the CDR3 is TGTGCCATCACCCAGGACAGGTCCAGTTCACCCCTCCACTTT. This codes for CAITQDRSSSPLHF. The chain combines TRBV10-3 with TRBJ1-6; the match to TRBD1 covers 7 bases. CDR1 and CDR2 from the germline V gene are ENHRY and SYGVKD. The CDR3 consists of 14 residues. V shed 7 bases, J shed 9 bases, and the junction held 9 bases outside the gene matches.

V usage is TRBV5-1 and J usage is TRBJ1-2; D is unclear. There are 13 residues in the CDR3. Germline CDR1 and CDR2: SGHRS and YFSETQ. V lost 0 bases to trimming and J lost 5 bases, with 8 bases between them. Written as DNA, the CDR3 is TGCGCCAGCAGCTTGGAGTCGTCGTATGGCTACACCTTC. This codes for CASSLESSYGYTF.

The V and J genes are TRBV9 and TRBJ1-2; D uncertain. This CDR3 is 12 amino acids long. The germline gives CDR1 SGDLS, CDR2 YYNGEE. V lost 4 bases to trimming and J lost 4 bases, with 8 bases between them. CDR3 in DNA: TGTGCCAGCAGCACGACGGGCTATGGCTACACCTTC. Encoded protein: CASSTTGYGYTF. Together with reference TRBV9 and TRBJ1-2, the CDR3 gives the full variable domain: DSGVTQTPKHLITATGQRVTLRCSPRSGDLSVYWYQQSLDQGLQFLIQYYNGEERAKGNILERFSAQQFPDLHSELNLSSLELGDSALYFCASSTTGYGYTFGSGTRLTVV.

This clone was seen a single time. The chain employs TRBV6-5 and TRBJ2-2, with D perhaps matching TRBD1 or TRBD2 (5 bases each). CDR1 and CDR2 from the germline V gene are MNHEY and SVGAGI. V was clipped by 4 bases and J by 0 bases, with 12 bases between them. CDR3 size: 16 residues. CDR3 bases: TGTGCCAGCAGTTCGAGGGGCATATCGAACACCGGGGAGCTGTTTTTT. Protein product: CASSSRGISNTGELFF.

The chain links TRBV25-1 to TRBJ1-1, with D possibly being TRBD1 (5 bases). Germline CDR1 reads MGHDK; CDR2 reads SYGVNS. V shed 4 bases and J shed 4 bases, with 7 bases lying between them. This CDR3 region has 12 residues. CDR3 sequence (DNA): TGTGCCAGCAGTGGGGGGGTCACTGAAGCTTTCTTT. Its translation: CASSGGVTEAFF.

V gene TRBV7-8 combines with J gene TRBJ2-1; TRBD2 agrees at 12 bases. CDR1 is SGHVS, CDR2 FQNEAQ, per germline. CDR3 length: 17 residues. J gave up 3 bases and V 1 base, and 4 bases lay outside the gene matches. The CDR3 coding sequence is TGTGCCAGCAGCTTAGTCGGACTAGCGGGAAACTACAATGAGCAGTTCTTC. It encodes CASSLVGLAGNYNEQFF.

The CDR3 DNA sequence: TGTGCCAGCAGTACCTTGGGGAGCGTAACTGGAAACACCATATATTTT. It specifies CASSTLGSVTGNTIYF. The rearrangement links TRBV25-1 to TRBJ1-3; the D is unclear. Germline assignment: CDR1 MGHDK and CDR2 SYGVNS. There are 16 residues in the CDR3. Trimming left V 5 bases short and J 2 bases short, with 16 bases between.

This clone appeared a single time. A read error may account for a junction end that differs from germline. The chain uses TRBV6-1 and TRBJ2-3, with 8 bases matching TRBD2. The CDR3 is made up of 16 amino acids. Germline CDR1 is MNHNS and CDR2 is SASEGT. CDR3 coding DNA: TGTGCCAGCAGGGAAGTGGCGGGAGGTCCGCCAGATACGCAGTATTTT. It yields the protein CASREVAGGPPDTQYF.

The chain couples TRBV28 to TRBJ1-1; no firm D call. The V and J ends lost 2 bases and 5 bases respectively, with 6 bases between them. Looked up from germline, CDR1 is MDHEN and CDR2 is SYDVKM. The CDR3 runs 12 residues. The CDR3 DNA is TGTGCCAGCAGTTTAGGTCAAACTGAAGCTTTCTTT. Encoded protein: CASSLGQTEAFF.

The chain carries TRBV5-6 and TRBJ2-1; 13 bases align to TRBD2. V shed 4 bases, J shed 8 bases, and the junction held 9 bases outside the gene matches. Per the germline V gene, CDR1 is SGHDT and CDR2 is YYEEEE. The CDR3 is 16 amino acids. CDR3 in amino acids: CASSPRTSGRAHEQFF. DNA for the CDR3: TGTGCCAGCAGCCCCCGAACTAGCGGGAGGGCCCATGAGCAGTTCTTC.

This sequence joins TRBV12-3 or TRBV12-4 and TRBJ1-2, with TRBD1 identical over 7 bases. V dropped 6 bases and J dropped 8; count of bases not matched to a gene: 9. This CDR3 comprises 13 residues. The DNA of the CDR3 is TGTGCCAGCAGCATCAACAGGGGCCGGGGCTACACCTTC. Its protein product is CASSINRGRGYTF.

This chain links TRBV3-1 (or the pseudogene TRBV3-2) with TRBJ1-5, with a tentative D call TRBD1 (5 bases). The CDR3 is made up of 14 amino acids. V was shortened by 1 base and J by 3 bases, with 7 bases between the two germline ends. Germline assignment: CDR1 LGHDT and CDR2 YNNKEL (reference sequence). The CDR3 DNA is TGTGCCAGCAGCCAAGGACAGATCAATCAGCCCCAGCATTTT. Amino acid sequence: CASSQGQINQPQHF.

V is TRBV19 and J is TRBJ2-5; 8 positions agree with TRBD1. In germline, CDR1 is LNHDA, CDR2 SQIVND (reference sequence). V shed 7 bases, J shed 5 bases, and the junction held 9 bases outside the gene matches. The CDR3 has 14 residues. CDR3 nucleotides: TGTGCCAGTACCCCCAGGGGGCGCGGTGAGACCCAGTACTTC. Translated, it gives CASTPRGRGETQYF.

The chain is built from TRBV24-1 and TRBJ2-3; 13 bases align to TRBD2. Trimming at V came to 7 bases and at J to 2 bases, leaving 14 bases not matched to a gene. CDR1 and CDR2 (germline): KGHDR, SFDVKD. The CDR3 loop spans 19 amino acids. The CDR3 region is CATSSTSGRPGGDTDTQYF. For the CDR3, the DNA is TGTGCCACCAGCTCGACTAGCGGGAGGCCCGGGGGCGACACAGATACGCAGTATTTT.

The rearrangement links TRBV9 to TRBJ2-5, with TRBD1 matching 7 bases. J lost 5 bases, V lost 5 bases, and 9 bases had no gene match. Germline V gene lookup returns CDR1 SGDLS and CDR2 YYNGEE. The CDR3 is 14 amino acids. Here the CDR3 DNA reads TGTGCCAGCAGGGTCCGGGGACAGACGGAGACCCAGTACTTC. This codes for CASRVRGQTETQYF.

The chain recombines TRBV2 with TRBJ1-1; tentative D call: TRBD1 (6 bases). This CDR3 spans 14 amino acids. V dropped 2 bases and J dropped 5 bases, with 12 bases sitting between them. The germline gives CDR1 SNHLY, CDR2 FYNNEI. The CDR3 DNA reads TGTGCCAGCAGTGAACGCAGGGGAAGGACTGAAGCTTTCTTT. This translates into CASSERRGRTEAFF.

This rearrangement joins TRBV6-6 to TRBJ1-6; D may be TRBD1 (6 bases). Looked up from germline, CDR1 is MNHNY and CDR2 is SVGAGI (reference sequence). This CDR3 is built from 18 residues. Trimming shortened V by 5 bases and J by 10 bases, and 27 bases separated the two germline ends. The CDR3 DNA follows: TGTGCCAGCAGTCGCCTCCCGGCTGGGGGCGCAATAAAATCACCCCTCCACTTT. Translating it yields CASSRLPAGGAIKSPLHF.

This clone was counted a single time. This CDR3 reads CASSRTRVYGELFF. The CDR3 nucleotides are TGTGCCAGCAGCAGGACCCGGGTATACGGGGAGCTGTTTTTT. V usage is TRBV11-3 and J usage is TRBJ2-2; D is undetermined. The CDR3 covers 14 residues. V shed 5 bases and J shed 7 bases, with 14 bases lying between them. CDR1 SGHNT and CDR2 YENEEA come from the germline V gene. The whole variable domain, filled in from reference TRBV11-3 and TRBJ2-2, reads EAGVVQSPRYKIIEKKQPVAFWCNPISGHNTLYWYLQNLGQGPELLIRYENEEAVDDSQLPKDRFSAERLKGVDSTLKIQPAELGDSAVYLCASSRTRVYGELFFGEGSRLTVL.

The chain is built from TRBV5-1 and TRBJ1-1; possible D gene TRBD1, 6 bases. Trimming took off 3 bases at V and 5 bases at J, with 14 bases between the two ends. In germline, CDR1 is SGHRS, CDR2 YFSETQ. The CDR3 has 14 amino acids. CDR3 nucleotide sequence: TGCGCCAGCAGCTCGACACAGGGTTGGACTGAAGCTTTCTTT. It specifies CASSSTQGWTEAFF.

The V and J genes are TRBV18 and TRBJ1-1; D not resolved. Per germline, CDR1 KGHSH and CDR2 LQKENI. The CDR3 consists of 13 residues. Trimming removed 6 bases from V and 0 bases from J, with 8 bases in between. The CDR3 region is CASSPDLNTEAFF. CDR3 bases: TGTGCCAGCTCGCCCGACCTGAACACTGAAGCTTTCTTT. The full variable domain, in which reference TRBV18 and TRBJ1-1 provide the parts outside the CDR3, is NAGVMQNPRHLVRRRGQEARLRCSPMKGHSHVYWYRQLPEEGLKFMVYLQKENIIDESGMPKERFSAEFPKEGPSILRIQQVVRGDSAAYFCASSPDLNTEAFFGQGTRLTVV.

The CDR3 protein is CASSLGQGANTGELFF. The CDR3 nucleotides are TGTGCCAGTAGCCTCGGACAGGGGGCTAACACCGGGGAGCTGTTTTTT. V is TRBV19 and J is TRBJ2-2, with 11 bases lining up with TRBD1. Trimming took 6 bases from V and 2 from J; bases not matched to a gene: 5. CDR3 size: 16 residues. The V gene's germline CDR1 is LNHDA and CDR2 SQIVND (reference sequence).

This sequence joins TRBV7-9 and TRBJ1-6; D might be TRBD1 (6 bases). Trimming removed 4 bases at V and 4 bases at J, with 14 bases between. Germline values: CDR1 SEHNR, CDR2 FQNEAQ (reference sequence). The CDR3 has 16 residues. The CDR3 protein is CASSSDWTEYNSPLHF. CDR3 nucleotides: TGTGCCAGCAGCTCGGACTGGACAGAATATAATTCACCCCTCCACTTT.

Only one count was recorded for this clone. Relative to the germline gene, one junction end is altered; a read error may explain this. The CDR3 loop is CASSKDPGQGRYTIYF. CDR3 sequence (DNA): TGTGCCAGCAGCAAAGACCCAGGACAGGGGAGGTACACCATATATTTT. The J gene is TRBJ1-3, the V gene TRBV4-2, with TRBD1 identical over 9 bases. Per germline, CDR1 LGHNA and CDR2 YNFKEQ. The CDR3 spans 16 residues.

This chain links TRBV4-1 with TRBJ2-2; D is undetermined. The CDR3 consists of 15 residues. CDR1 and CDR2 (germline): MGHRA, YSYEKL. Trimming cost V 1 base and J 2 bases, with 8 bases left between them. Written as DNA, the CDR3 is TGCGCCAGCAGCCAAGTAGGGCGTAACACCGGGGAGCTGTTTTTT. Amino acids: CASSQVGRNTGELFF.

The chain links TRBV30 to TRBJ2-2, with D perhaps matching TRBD2 (6 bases). Per the germline V gene, CDR1 is GTSNPN and CDR2 is SVGIG (reference sequence). The CDR3 is made up of 19 amino acids. Trimming left V 2 bases short and J 5 bases short, with 27 bases between. The CDR3 nucleotides are TGTGCCTGGAGTTCTTGGTCCGCTGTGGCGGGATTACGAACCGGGGAGCTGTTTTTT. Its translation: CAWSSWSAVAGLRTGELFF.

V is TRBV6-5 and J is TRBJ2-7; the D is unclear. This CDR3 has 12 amino acids. Per the germline V gene, CDR1 is MNHEY and CDR2 is SVGAGI. The V end lost 5 bases, the J end lost 2 bases, and 7 bases lay between the germline ends. DNA of the CDR3: TGTGCCAGCAGTCTCGTGGCCTACGAGCAGTACTTC. Translating it yields CASSLVAYEQYF.

This rearrangement joins TRBV6-5 to TRBJ2-2, with D perhaps TRBD2 (5 bases). Germline V gene data show CDR1 as MNHEY and CDR2 as SVGAGI. Deletions cut 3 bases from V and 5 bases from J, with 10 bases between. This CDR3 contains 14 residues. In nucleotides, the CDR3 is TGTGCCAGCAGTTATCTGGGAGCGACCGGGGAGCTGTTTTTT. Amino acids: CASSYLGATGELFF.

The V and J genes are TRBV11-3 and TRBJ2-5; no definite D call. The V end was cut by 8 bases, the J end by 5 bases, with 6 bases between. This CDR3 contains 10 residues. CDR1 SGHNT and CDR2 YENEEA come from the germline V gene. The CDR3 loop is CASGFETQYF. CDR3 bases: TGTGCCAGCGGTTTTGAGACCCAGTACTTC.

This clone occurred once. V and J are TRBV7-3 and TRBJ2-5; no definite D call. There are 13 residues in the CDR3. Germline CDR1 and CDR2: SGHTA and FQGTGA. Trimming removed 5 bases at V and 0 bases at J, with 7 bases between. CDR3 region: CASSPGHQETQYF. The DNA for the CDR3 is TGTGCCAGCAGCCCCGGACACCAAGAGACCCAGTACTTC.

This chain joins TRBV6-6 and TRBJ1-6; possibly TRBD1 for D (5 bases). V was clipped by 8 bases and J by 6 bases, with 17 bases between them. The V gene's germline CDR1 is MNHNY and CDR2 SVGAGI (reference sequence). CDR3 length: 15 residues. The CDR3 DNA follows: TGTGCCAGCGGCAACGGGGCAGCAGTTAATTCACCCCTCCACTTT. Translating gives CASGNGAAVNSPLHF.

This rearrangement joins TRBV2 to TRBJ1-1, with D tentatively TRBD1 (5 bases). V lost 2 bases and J 4 bases, leaving 11 bases between the germline ends. The CDR3 contains 14 residues. Germline V gene data show CDR1 as SNHLY and CDR2 as FYNNEI. DNA of the CDR3: TGTGCCAGCAGTGAAAGGGCAGGGAGCACTGAAGCTTTCTTT. This sequence encodes CASSERAGSTEAFF. Based on the CDR3 plus reference TRBV2 and TRBJ1-1, the full variable domain is EPEVTQTPSHQVTQMGQEVILRCVPISNHLYFYWYRQILGQKVEFLVSFYNNEISEKSEIFDDQFSVERPDGSNFTLKIRSTKLEDSAMYFCASSERAGSTEAFFGQGTRLTVV.